This TCR beta chain was obtained from a study of T cells in Graves' hyperthyroidism and ophthalmopathy. Whole-study context: Peripheral blood was obtained at initial diagnosis, preceding any treatment.

Amplification of TCR beta CDR3 regions was performed using RNA transcripts as template. HTBI primers were the set used in a first-round RT-PCR of the TCR CDR3. Via MiXCR, TCRdb re-called the multiplex PCR reads, giving one row per CDR3 protein. The data hold 300,000 to 450,000 distinct CDR3 sequences, with about a fifth observed a single time. Ophthalmopathy patients had Clinical Activity Score at least 3, NOSPECS grade at least 4, duration under 3 months. The PBMCs were taken from about 9.7 ml of fresh peripheral blood. Whole-study results and caveats: Classification by a 13 V-J model distinguished ophthalmopathy from stable hyperthyroidism.

To note about this clonotype: Its cognate antigen is unknown.

V was trimmed by 4 bases and J by 2 bases, leaving 21 bases between them. The germline CDR1 and CDR2 sequences are DFQATT and SNEGSKA (reference sequence). The CDR3 is made up of 17 amino acids. The TCR sequence derives from a man in his late teens or twenties with Graves' ophthalmopathy. The rearrangement joins TRBV20-1 to TRBJ1-5; D perhaps matches TRBD1 (6 bases). Material: blood. The CDR3 loop is CSAKDRLIAWGNQPQHF. Here the CDR3 DNA reads TGCAGTGCTAAGGACAGACTGATAGCATGGGGCAATCAGCCCCAGCATTTT.